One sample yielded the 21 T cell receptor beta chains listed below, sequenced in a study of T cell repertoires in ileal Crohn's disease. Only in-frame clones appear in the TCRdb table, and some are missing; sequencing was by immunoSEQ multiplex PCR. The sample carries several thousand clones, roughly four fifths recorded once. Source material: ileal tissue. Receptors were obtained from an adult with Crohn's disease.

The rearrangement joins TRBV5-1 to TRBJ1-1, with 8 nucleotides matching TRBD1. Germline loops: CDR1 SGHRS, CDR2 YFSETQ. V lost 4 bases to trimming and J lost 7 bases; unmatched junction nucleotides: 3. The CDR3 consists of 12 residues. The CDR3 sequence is CASSRDRLEAFF. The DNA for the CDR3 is TGCGCCAGCAGCCGGGACAGGCTTGAAGCTTTCTTT.

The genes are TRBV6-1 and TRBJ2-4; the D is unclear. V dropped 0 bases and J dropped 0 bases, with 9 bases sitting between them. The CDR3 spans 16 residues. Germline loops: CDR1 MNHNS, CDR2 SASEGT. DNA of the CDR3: TGTGCCAGCAGTGAAGCAGTCAGACTAGCCAAAAACATTCAGTACTTC. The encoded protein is CASSEAVRLAKNIQYF.

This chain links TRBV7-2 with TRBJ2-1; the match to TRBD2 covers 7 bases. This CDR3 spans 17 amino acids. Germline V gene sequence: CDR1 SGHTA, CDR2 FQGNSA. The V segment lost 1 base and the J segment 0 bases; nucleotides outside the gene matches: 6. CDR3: CASSLGRGSFSYNEQFF. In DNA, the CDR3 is TGTGCCAGCAGCTTAGGGCGCGGGAGCTTCTCCTACAATGAGCAGTTCTTC.

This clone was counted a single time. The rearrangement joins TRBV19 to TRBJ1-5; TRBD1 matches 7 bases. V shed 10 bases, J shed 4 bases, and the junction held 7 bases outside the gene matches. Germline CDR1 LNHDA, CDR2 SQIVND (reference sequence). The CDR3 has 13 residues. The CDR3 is CATSGQKNQPQHF. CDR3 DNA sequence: TGTGCCACCTCGGGACAGAAGAATCAGCCCCAGCATTTT.

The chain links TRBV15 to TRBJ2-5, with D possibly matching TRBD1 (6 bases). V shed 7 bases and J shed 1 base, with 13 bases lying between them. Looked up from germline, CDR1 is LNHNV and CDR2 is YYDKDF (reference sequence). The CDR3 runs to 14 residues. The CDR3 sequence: CATNPGAFQETQYF. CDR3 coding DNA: TGTGCCACCAACCCAGGGGCCTTCCAAGAGACCCAGTACTTC.

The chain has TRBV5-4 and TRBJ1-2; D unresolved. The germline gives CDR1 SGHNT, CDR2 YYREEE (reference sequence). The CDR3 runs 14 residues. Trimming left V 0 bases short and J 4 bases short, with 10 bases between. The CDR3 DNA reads TGTGCCAGCAGCTTGGAGCGGGTGGGCTATGGCTACACCTTC. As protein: CASSLERVGYGYTF.

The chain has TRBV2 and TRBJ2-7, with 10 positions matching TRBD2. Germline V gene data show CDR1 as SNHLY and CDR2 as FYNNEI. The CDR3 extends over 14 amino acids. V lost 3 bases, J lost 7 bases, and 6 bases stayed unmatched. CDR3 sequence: CASSDGAGGEEQYF. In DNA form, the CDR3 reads TGTGCCAGCAGTGACGGAGCGGGGGGGGAAGAGCAGTACTTC.

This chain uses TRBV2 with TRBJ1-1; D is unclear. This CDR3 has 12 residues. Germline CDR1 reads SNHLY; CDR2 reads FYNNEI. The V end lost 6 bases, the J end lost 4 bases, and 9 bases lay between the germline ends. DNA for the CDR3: TGTGCCAGCAGCGAGCAGGTCACTGAAGCTTTCTTT. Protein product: CASSEQVTEAFF.

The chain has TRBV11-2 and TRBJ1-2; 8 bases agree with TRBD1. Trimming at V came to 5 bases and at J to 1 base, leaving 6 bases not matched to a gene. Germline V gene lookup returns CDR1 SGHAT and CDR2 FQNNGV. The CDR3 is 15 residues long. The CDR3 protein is CASSPGTGDNYGYTF. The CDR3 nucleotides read TGTGCCAGCAGCCCAGGGACAGGAGATAACTATGGCTACACCTTC.

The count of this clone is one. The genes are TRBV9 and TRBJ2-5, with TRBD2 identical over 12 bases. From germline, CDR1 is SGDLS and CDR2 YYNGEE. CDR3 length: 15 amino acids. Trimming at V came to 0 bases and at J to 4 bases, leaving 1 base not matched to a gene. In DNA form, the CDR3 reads TGTGCCAGCAGCGTAGGACTAGCGGGAGTAGAGACCCAGTACTTC. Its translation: CASSVGLAGVETQYF.

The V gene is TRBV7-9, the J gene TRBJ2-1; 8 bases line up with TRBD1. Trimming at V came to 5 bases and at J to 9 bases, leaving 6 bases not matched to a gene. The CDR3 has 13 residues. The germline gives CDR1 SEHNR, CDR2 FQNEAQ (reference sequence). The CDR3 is CASSLGQGLEQFF. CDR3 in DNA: TGTGCCAGCAGCCTAGGACAGGGCCTTGAGCAGTTCTTC.

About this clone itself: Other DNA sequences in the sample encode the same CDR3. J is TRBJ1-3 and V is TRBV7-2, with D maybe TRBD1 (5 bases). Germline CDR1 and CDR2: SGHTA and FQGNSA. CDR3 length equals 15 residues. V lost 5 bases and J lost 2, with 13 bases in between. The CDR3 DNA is TGTGCCAGCAGCGGACGAGACAGTACTGGAAACACCATATATTTT. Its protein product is CASSGRDSTGNTIYF.

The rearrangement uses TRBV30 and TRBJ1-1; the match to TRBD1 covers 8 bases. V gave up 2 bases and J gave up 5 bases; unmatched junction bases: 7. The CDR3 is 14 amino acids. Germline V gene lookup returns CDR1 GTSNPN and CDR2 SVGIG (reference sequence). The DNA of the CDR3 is TGTGCCTGGAGTCCCAGGGGGCGAGGAACTGAAGCTTTCTTT. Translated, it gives CAWSPRGRGTEAFF.

The CDR3 nucleotides are TGTGCCTTCCAAGGACTCCTAGGATCTGGGGCCAACGTCCTGACTTTC. Protein: CAFQGLLGSGANVLTF. This sequence joins TRBV30 and TRBJ2-6; tentative D call: TRBD2 (5 bases). Trimming left V 7 bases short and J 1 base short, with 17 bases between. Germline V CDR1 and CDR2: GTSNPN, SVGIG (reference sequence). This CDR3 is built from 16 residues.

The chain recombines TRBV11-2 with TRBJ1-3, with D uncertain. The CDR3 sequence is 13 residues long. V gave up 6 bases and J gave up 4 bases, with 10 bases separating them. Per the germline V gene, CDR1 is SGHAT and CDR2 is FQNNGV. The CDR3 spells CASSSMEGNTIYF. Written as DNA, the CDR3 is TGTGCCAGCAGTTCCATGGAGGGAAACACCATATATTTT.

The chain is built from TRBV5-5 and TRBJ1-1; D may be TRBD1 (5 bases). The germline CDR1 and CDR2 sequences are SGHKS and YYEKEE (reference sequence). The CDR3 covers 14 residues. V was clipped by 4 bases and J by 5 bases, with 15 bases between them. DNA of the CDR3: TGTGCCAGCAGCCGCGGGACGCGGCGGACTGAAGCTTTCTTT. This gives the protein CASSRGTRRTEAFF.

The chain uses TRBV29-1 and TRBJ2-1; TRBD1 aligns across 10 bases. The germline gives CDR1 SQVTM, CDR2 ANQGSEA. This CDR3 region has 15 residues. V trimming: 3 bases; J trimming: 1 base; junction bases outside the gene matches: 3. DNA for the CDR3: TGCAGCGTTGATCCGGGACAGGGGTCCTACAATGAGCAGTTCTTC. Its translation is CSVDPGQGSYNEQFF.

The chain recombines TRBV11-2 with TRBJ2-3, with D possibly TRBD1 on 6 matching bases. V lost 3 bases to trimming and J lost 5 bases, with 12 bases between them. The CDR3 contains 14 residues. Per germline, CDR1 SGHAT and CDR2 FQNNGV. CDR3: CASSFWQQGDTQYF. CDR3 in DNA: TGTGCCAGCAGCTTTTGGCAACAGGGAGATACGCAGTATTTT.

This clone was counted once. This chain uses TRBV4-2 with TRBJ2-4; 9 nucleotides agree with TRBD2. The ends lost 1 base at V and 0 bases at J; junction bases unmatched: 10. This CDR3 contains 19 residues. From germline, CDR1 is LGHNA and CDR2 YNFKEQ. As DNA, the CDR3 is TGTGCCAGCAGCCAAGGGGAGGCTAGCGGGAATCTAGCCAAAAACATTCAGTACTTC. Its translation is CASSQGEASGNLAKNIQYF.

CDR3 loop: CASSVGAVRNEQFF. The CDR3 region has the DNA TGTGCCAGCAGCGTGGGGGCCGTAAGAAATGAGCAGTTCTTC. The rearrangement links TRBV9 to TRBJ2-1; a weak D match, TRBD1 (6 bases). This CDR3 contains 14 residues. Germline V lookup: CDR1 SGDLS, CDR2 YYNGEE. Trimming pared 2 bases from V and 7 bases from J, leaving 13 bases between.

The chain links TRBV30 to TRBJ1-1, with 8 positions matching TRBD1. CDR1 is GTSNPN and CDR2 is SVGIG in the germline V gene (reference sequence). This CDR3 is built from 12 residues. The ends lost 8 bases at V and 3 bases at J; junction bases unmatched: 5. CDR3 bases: TGTGCCCAGGACAGGGCTCACACTGAAGCTTTCTTT. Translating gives CAQDRAHTEAFF.